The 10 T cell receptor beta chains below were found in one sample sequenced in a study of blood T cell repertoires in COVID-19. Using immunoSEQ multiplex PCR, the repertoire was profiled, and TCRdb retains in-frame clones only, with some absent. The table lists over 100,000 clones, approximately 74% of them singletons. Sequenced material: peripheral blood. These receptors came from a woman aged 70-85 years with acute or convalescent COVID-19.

The CDR3 is CASSPTGGLGELFF. Here the CDR3 DNA reads TGTGCCAGCAGCCCGACAGGGGGCCTCGGGGAGCTGTTTTTT. The gene calls are TRBV6-5 and TRBJ2-2, with 10 positions matching TRBD1. V lost 6 bases to trimming and J lost 7 bases; unmatched junction nucleotides: 5. From germline, CDR1 is MNHEY and CDR2 SVGAGI. This CDR3 contains 14 residues.

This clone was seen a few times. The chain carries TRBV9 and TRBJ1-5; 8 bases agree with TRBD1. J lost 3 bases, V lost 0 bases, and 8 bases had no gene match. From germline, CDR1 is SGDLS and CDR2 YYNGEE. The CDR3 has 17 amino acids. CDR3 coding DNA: TGTGCCAGCAGCGTAGGGTGGACAGGGCACCCCAATCAGCCCCAGCATTTT. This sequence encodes CASSVGWTGHPNQPQHF.

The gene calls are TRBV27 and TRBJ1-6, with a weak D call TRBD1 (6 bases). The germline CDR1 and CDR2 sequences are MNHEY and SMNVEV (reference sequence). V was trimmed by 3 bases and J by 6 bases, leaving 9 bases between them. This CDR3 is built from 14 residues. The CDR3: CASSLTGPNSPLHF. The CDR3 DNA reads TGTGCCAGCAGTTTGACAGGACCTAATTCACCCCTCCACTTT.

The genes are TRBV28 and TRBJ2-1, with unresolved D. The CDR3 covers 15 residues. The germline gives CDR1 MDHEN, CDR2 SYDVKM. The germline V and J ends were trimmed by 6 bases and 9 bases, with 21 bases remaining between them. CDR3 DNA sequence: TGTGCCAGCAGCCTTCTTTCGCGAAACGGCGGTGAGCAGTTCTTC. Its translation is CASSLLSRNGGEQFF.

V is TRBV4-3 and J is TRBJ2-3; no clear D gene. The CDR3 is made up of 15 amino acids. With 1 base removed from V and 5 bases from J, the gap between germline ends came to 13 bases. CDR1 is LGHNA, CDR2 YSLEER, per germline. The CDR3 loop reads CASSQGARSGDTQYF. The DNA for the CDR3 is TGCGCCAGCAGCCAAGGGGCCAGATCAGGAGATACGCAGTATTTT.

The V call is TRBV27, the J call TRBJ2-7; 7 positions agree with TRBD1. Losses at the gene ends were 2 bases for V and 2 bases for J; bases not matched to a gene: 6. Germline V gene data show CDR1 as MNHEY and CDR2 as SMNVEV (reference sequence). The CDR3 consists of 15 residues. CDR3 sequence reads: CASSLKPQGAYEQYF. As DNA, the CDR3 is TGTGCCAGCAGTTTAAAACCCCAGGGGGCCTACGAGCAGTACTTC.

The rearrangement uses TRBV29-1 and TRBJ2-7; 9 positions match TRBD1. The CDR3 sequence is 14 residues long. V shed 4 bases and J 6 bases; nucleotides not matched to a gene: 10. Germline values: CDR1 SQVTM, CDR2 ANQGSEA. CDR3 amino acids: CSVVIGTGKVEQYF. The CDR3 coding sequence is TGCAGCGTTGTAATAGGGACAGGGAAGGTCGAGCAGTACTTC.

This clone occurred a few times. The DNA for the CDR3 is TGCGCCAGCAGCCAGGCGTTCCCGGGACTTACTAATTCACCCCTCCACTTT. Its protein is CASSQAFPGLTNSPLHF. V usage is TRBV4-1 and J usage is TRBJ1-6, with D perhaps TRBD1 (5 bases). Germline V lookup: CDR1 MGHRA, CDR2 YSYEKL. Trimming stripped 3 bases from V and 6 bases from J, with 18 bases between. The CDR3 sequence is 17 residues long.

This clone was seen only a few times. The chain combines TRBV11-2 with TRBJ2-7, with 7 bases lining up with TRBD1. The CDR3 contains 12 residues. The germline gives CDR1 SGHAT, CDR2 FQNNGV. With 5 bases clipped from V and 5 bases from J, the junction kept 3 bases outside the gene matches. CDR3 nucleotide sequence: TGTGCCAGCAGCATGACAGGGCACGAGCAGTACTTC. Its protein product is CASSMTGHEQYF.

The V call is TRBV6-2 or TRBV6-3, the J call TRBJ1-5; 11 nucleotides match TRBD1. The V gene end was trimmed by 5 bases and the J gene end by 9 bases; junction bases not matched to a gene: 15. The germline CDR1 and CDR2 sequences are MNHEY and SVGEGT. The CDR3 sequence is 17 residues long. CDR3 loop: CASSTRRTGGEYWPQHF. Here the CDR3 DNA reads TGTGCCAGCAGTACCCGACGGACAGGGGGCGAATATTGGCCCCAGCATTTT.